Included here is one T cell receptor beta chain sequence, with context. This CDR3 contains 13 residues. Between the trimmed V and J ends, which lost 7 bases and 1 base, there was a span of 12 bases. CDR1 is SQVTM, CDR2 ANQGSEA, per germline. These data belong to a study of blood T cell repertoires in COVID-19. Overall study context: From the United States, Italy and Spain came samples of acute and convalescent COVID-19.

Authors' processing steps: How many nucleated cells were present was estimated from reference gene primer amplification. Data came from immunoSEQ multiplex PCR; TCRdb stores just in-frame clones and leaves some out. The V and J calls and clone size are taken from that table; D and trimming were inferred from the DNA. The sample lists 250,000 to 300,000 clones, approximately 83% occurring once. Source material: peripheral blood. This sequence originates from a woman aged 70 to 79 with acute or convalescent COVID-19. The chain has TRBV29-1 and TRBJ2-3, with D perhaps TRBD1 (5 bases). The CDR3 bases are TGCAGCGCTTCTAAAGGGGGCACAGATACGCAGTATTTT. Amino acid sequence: CSASKGGTDTQYF.